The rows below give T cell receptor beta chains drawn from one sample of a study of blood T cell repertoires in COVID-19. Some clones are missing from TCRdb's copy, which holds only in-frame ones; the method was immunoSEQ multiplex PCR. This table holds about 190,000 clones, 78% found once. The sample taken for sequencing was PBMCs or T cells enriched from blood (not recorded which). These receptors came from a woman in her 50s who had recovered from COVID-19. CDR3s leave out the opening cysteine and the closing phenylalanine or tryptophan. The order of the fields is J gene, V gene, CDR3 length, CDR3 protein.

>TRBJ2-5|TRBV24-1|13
ATSDPTGNQETQY
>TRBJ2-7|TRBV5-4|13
ASSLAIGTRGEQY
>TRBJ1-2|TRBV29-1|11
SAQTGVGDGYT
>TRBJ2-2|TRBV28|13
ASSLGQVNTGELF
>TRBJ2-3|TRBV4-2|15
ATSQEGAGGGADTQY
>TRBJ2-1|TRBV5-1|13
ASTSSGGNYNEQF
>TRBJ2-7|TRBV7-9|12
ASSLAVPPYEQY
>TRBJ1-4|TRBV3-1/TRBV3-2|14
ASSQEKRRRGEKLF
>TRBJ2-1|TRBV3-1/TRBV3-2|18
ASSPGGRYSLAGRSAVGF
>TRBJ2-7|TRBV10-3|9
AISDVREQY
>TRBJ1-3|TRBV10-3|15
AIREGGLASSGNTIY
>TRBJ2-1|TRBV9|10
ASSVDSNEQF
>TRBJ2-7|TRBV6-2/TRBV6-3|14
ASSYVPLAGGNEQY
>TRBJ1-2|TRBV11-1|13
ASSDRQGGSNGYT
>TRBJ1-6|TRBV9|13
ASSVSGNYNSPLH
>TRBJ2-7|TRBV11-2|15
ASSLDQGLAGRYEQY
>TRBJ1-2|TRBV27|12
ASTARGQGGGYT
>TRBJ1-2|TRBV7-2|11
ASSLSGQVDYT
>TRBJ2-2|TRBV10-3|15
AISEGTSTLNTGELF
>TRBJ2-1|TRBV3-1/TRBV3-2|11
ASSQEKGLGWV
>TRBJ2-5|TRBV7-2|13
ASSLGGLFGETQY
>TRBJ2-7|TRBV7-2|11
ASTTRDSYEQY
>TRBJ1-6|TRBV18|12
ASSEYDRESPLH
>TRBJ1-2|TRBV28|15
ASSLDGGEAASDGYT
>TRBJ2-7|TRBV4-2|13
ASSQDGQGPYEQY
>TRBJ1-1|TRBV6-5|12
ASSTGQMNTEAF
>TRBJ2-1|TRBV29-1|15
SVEDRSSFEVNNEQF
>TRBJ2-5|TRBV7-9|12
ASSLNSGGETQY
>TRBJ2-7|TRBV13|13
ASSLRGGIHYEQY
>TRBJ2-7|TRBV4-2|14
ASSQDGGQIIYEQY
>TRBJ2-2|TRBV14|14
ASSSLAGRGTGELF
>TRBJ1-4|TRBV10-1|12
ASRTGRPNEKLF
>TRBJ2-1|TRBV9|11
AGVGGRAPLWF
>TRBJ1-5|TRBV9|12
ASSVGQNNQPQH
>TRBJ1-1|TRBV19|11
ASSFTMNTEAF
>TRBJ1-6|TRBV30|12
AWTLGRGRSPLH
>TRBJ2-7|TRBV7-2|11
ASSRSGDYEQY
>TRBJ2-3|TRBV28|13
ASSAFAQGADTQY
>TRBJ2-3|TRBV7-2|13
ASSSLAGVGDTQY
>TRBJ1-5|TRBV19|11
AASGRSNQPQH